This TCR beta chain was captured in a study of blood T cell repertoires in COVID-19. At the level of the study: The United States, Italy and Spain were the sources of the acute and convalescent COVID-19 samples.

Authors' analysis steps: Using reference gene primer amplification, nucleated cell counts were estimated. The data were produced by immunoSEQ multiplex PCR, yet TCRdb's version contains in-frame clones alone and is incomplete. V and J calls and clone size come straight from that table; D and trimming were deduced from the DNA. The sample shows about 260,000 clones, 70% to 90% of them seen only once. The CDR3 has 16 residues. In germline, CDR1 is SGHRS, CDR2 YFSETQ. The trim removed 2 bases at V and 3 bases at J, leaving 6 bases unmatched. Participant age was roughly 18 to 90 years, and participants resided in 25 or so US areas. This clone was counted between two and nine times.

The chain employs TRBV5-1 and TRBJ2-2; 8 nucleotides line up with TRBD2. The sequenced material came from PBMCs or T cells enriched from blood (not recorded which). The TCR originated in a woman aged 40 to 50 with acute COVID-19. This chain's CDR3 is CASSLGLAIDTGELFF. Written as DNA, the CDR3 is TGCGCCAGCAGCTTAGGACTAGCCATAGACACCGGGGAGCTGTTTTTT.